The clone carrying this T cell receptor (beta chain) was seen many times. Its matching antigen is unknown. Each CDR3 protein gets one entry after TCRdb re-called the 5' RACE reads with MiXCR. The table includes about 510,000 distinct CDR3 sequences, approximately 5.3% detected once. This specimen belongs to a study of CD8 T cells in ankylosing spondylitis. Broader study findings: Ankylosing spondylitis blood appeared to be characterized by a TCR beta motif of under ten highly homologous variants. Some of these motif variants have turned up before, in reports on reactive arthritis synovial fluid and blood.

The CDR3 spans 12 residues. Per germline, CDR1 SGHTA and CDR2 FQGNSA. Trimming stripped 5 bases from V and 2 bases from J, with 6 bases between. The V call is TRBV7-2, the J call TRBJ1-2; D gene uncertain. Material: blood, either unsorted or a sorted T cell fraction (not recorded which). The clonotype was recovered from a male donor with ankylosing spondylitis. The CDR3 is CASSPRNYGYTF. CDR3 nucleotides: TGTGCCAGCAGCCCTCGGAACTATGGCTACACCTTC.